This T cell receptor (beta chain) emerged from a study of blood T cell repertoires in COVID-19. Deletions cut 5 bases from V and 1 base from J, with 6 bases between. Per germline, CDR1 SGDLS and CDR2 YYNGEE. This CDR3 has 12 amino acids. TCRdb keeps only in-frame clones here, not all; method: immunoSEQ multiplex PCR. The sample consists of a few hundred thousand clones, approximately 90% of them appearing once. J is TRBJ1-1 and V is TRBV9; the D is unclear. Material for sequencing was PBMCs or T cells enriched from blood (not recorded which). This sequence was found in a woman aged 18 to 35 who had recovered from COVID-19. The CDR3 protein is CASSTENTEAFF. Here the CDR3 DNA reads TGTGCCAGCAGTACAGAGAACACTGAAGCTTTCTTT.